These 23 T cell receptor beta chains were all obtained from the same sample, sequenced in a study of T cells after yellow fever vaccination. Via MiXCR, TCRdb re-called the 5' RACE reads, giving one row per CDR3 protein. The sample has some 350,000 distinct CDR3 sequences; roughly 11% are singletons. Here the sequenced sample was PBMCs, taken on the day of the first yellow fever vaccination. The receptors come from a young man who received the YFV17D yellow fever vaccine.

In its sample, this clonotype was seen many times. The CDR3 DNA reads TGCAGTGCTAGAGATTGGACTAGCGGGGGAGGAGAGACCCAGTACTTC. It codes for CSARDWTSGGGETQYF. The V and J genes are TRBV20-1 and TRBJ2-5; 13 bases fit TRBD2. V shed 0 bases and J 4 bases; nucleotides not matched to a gene: 5. Germline V gene data show CDR1 as DFQATT and CDR2 as SNEGSKA (reference sequence). This CDR3 has 16 residues.

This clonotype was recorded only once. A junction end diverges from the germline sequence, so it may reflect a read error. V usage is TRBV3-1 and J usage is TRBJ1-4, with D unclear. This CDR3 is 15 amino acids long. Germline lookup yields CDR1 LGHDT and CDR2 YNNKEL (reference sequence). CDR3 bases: TGTGCCAGCAGCCAAGTGGACCGGTATAATGAAAAACTGTCTTTT. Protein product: CASSQVDRYNEKLSF.

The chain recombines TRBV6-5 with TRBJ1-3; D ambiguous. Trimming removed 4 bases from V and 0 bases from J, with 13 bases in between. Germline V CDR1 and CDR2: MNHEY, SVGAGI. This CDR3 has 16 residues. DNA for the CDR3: TGTGCCAGCAGTTCCCACCCCCCGGGCTCTGGAAACACCATATATTTT. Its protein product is CASSSHPPGSGNTIYF.

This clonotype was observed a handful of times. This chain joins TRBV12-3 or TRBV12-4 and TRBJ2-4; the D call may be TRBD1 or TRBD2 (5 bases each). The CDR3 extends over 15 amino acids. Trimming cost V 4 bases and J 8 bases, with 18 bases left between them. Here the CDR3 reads CASSWGSEDGDIQYF. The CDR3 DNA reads TGTGCCAGCAGTTGGGGGAGTGAGGACGGGGACATTCAGTACTTC.

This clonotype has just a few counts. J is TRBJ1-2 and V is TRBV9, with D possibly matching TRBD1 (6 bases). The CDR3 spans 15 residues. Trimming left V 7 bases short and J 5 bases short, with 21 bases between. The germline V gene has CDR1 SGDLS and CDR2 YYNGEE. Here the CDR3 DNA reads TGTGCCAGCGGCTTCTCGTATGGGGGCCCTTATGGCTACACCTTC. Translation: CASGFSYGGPYGYTF.

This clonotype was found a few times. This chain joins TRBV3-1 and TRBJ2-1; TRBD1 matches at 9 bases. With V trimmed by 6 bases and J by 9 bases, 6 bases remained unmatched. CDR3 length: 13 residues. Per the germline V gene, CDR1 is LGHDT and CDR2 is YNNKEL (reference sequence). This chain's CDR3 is CASRAQGAGEQFF. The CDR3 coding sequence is TGTGCCAGCAGGGCACAGGGGGCTGGTGAGCAGTTCTTC.

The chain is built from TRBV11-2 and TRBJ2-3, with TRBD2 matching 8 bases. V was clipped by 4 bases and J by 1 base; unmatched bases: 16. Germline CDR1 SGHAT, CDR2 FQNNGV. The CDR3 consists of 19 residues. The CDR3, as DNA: TGTGCCAGCAGCTACCGGGGTGGGGGGAGCGGGGGACGCACAGATACGCAGTATTTT. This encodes CASSYRGGGSGGRTDTQYF.

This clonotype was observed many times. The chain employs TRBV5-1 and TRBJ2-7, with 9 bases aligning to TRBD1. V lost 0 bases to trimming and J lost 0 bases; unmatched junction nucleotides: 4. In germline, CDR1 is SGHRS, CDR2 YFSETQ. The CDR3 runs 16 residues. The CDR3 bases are TGCGCCAGCAGCTTGGGGGGGACAGGGAGCTCCTACGAGCAGTACGTC. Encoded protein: CASSLGGTGSSYEQYV.

The CDR3 DNA sequence: TGTGCCAGCAGCTTAGCACAGTTCAGGGACTATGGCTACACCTTC. As protein: CASSLAQFRDYGYTF. The genes are TRBV7-2 and TRBJ1-2; possible D gene TRBD1, 5 bases. V was clipped by 0 bases and J by 3 bases, with 11 bases between them. In germline, CDR1 is SGHTA, CDR2 FQGNSA. The CDR3 sequence is 15 residues long.

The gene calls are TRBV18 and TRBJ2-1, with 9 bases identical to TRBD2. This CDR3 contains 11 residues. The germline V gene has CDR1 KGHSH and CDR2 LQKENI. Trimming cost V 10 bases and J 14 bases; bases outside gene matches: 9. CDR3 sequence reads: CATLSGTSKFF. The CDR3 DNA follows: TGTGCCACCTTATCCGGGACTAGCAAGTTCTTC.

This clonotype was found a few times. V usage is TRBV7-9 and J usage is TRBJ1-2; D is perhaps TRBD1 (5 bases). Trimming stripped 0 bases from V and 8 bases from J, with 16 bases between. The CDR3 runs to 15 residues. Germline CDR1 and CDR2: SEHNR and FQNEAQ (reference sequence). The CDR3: CASSLARRGGDGYTF. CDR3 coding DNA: TGTGCCAGCAGCTTAGCGCGGAGGGGAGGTGACGGCTACACCTTC.

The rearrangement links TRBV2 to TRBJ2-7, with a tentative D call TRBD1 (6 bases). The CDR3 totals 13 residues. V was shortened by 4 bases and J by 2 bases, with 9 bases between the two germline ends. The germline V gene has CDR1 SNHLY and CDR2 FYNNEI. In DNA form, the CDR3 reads TGTGCCAGCAGTGGACAGGTCCCCTACGAGCAGTACTTC. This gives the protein CASSGQVPYEQYF.

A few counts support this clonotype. The CDR3 nucleotides read TGTGCCAGCAGTCTCCGCTTCGGGGGGGCGTACGGCTACACCTTC. Translating gives CASSLRFGGAYGYTF. This sequence joins TRBV12-3 or TRBV12-4 and TRBJ1-2, with a weak D call TRBD1 (6 bases). The CDR3 loop spans 15 amino acids. V lost 5 bases and J 8 bases, leaving 21 bases between the germline ends.

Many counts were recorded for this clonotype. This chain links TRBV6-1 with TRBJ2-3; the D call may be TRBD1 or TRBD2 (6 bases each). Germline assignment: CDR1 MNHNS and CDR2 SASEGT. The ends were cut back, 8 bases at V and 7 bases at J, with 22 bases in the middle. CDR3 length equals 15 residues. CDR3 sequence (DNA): TGTGCCAGCGGGAACCGGGACGGGGGCCGGTATACGCAGTATTTT. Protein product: CASGNRDGGRYTQYF.

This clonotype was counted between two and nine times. The CDR3 nucleotides read TGTGCCAGCAGCTTAGCGGCAGGGGGCAACTACGAGCAGTACTTC. Translating it yields CASSLAAGGNYEQYF. The V gene is TRBV7-6, the J gene TRBJ2-7; 8 bases fit TRBD1. Per the germline V gene, CDR1 is SGHVS and CDR2 is FNYEAQ. The CDR3 covers 15 residues. V lost 0 bases, J lost 3 bases, and 4 bases stayed unmatched.

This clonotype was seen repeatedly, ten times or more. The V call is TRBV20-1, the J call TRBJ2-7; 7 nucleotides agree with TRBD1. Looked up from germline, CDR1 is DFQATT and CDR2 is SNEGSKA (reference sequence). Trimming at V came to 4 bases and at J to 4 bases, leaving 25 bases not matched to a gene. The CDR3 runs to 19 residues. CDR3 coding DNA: TGCAGTGCTATAACGCGCCTGACAGGGAAACAGGGAAAGCGTTACGAGCAGTACGTC. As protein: CSAITRLTGKQGKRYEQYV.

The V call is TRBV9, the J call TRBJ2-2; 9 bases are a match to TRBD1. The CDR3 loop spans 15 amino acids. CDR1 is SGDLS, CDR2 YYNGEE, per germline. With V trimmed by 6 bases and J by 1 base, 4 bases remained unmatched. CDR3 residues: CASTPGQGNTGELFF. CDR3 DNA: TGTGCCAGCACCCCGGGACAGGGGAACACCGGGGAGCTGTTTTTT. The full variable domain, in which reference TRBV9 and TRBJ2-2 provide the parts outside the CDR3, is DSGVTQTPKHLITATGQRVTLRCSPRSGDLSVYWYQQSLDQGLQFLIQYYNGEERAKGNILERFSAQQFPDLHSELNLSSLELGDSALYFCASTPGQGNTGELFFGEGSRLTVL.

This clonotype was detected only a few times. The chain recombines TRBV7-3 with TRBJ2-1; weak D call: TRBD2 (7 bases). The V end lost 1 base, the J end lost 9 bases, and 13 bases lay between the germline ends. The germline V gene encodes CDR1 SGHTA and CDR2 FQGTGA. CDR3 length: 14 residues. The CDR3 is CASSLNQGGAEQFF. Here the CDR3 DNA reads TGTGCCAGCAGCTTAAATCAAGGGGGGGCTGAGCAGTTCTTC. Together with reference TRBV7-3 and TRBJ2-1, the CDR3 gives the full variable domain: GAGVSQTPSNKVTEKGKYVELRCDPISGHTALYWYRQSLGQGPEFLIYFQGTGAADDSGLPNDRFFAVRPEGSVSTLKIQRTERGDSAVYLCASSLNQGGAEQFFGPGTRLTVL.

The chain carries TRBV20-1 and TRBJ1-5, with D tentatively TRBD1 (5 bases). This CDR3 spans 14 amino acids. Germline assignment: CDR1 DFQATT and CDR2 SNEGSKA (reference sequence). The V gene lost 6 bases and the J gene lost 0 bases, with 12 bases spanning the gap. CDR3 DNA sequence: TGCAGTGCCGGGACTGATTATAGCAATCAGCCCCAGCATTTT. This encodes CSAGTDYSNQPQHF.

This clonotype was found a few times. CDR3 residues: CASSPRRVAGDYNEQFF. The CDR3 nucleotides read TGCGCCAGCAGCCCCCGCCGAGTAGCGGGGGATTACAATGAGCAGTTCTTC. The chain has TRBV5-1 and TRBJ2-1, with 9 bases matching TRBD2. Germline V gene lookup returns CDR1 SGHRS and CDR2 YFSETQ. There are 17 residues in the CDR3. V was pared by 4 bases and J by 4 bases, with 12 bases of the junction left unmatched.

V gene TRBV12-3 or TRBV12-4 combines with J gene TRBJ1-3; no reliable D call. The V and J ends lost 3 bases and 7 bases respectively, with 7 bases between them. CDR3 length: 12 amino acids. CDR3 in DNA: TGTGCCAGCAGTTTGTGGCCGAACACCATATATTTT. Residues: CASSLWPNTIYF.

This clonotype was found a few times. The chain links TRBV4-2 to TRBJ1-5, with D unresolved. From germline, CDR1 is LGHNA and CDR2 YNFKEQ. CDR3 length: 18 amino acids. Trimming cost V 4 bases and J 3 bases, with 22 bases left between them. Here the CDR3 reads CASSLLPTRAGNNQPQHF. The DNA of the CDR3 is TGTGCCAGCAGCCTTCTCCCAACTCGGGCCGGCAACAATCAGCCCCAGCATTTT.

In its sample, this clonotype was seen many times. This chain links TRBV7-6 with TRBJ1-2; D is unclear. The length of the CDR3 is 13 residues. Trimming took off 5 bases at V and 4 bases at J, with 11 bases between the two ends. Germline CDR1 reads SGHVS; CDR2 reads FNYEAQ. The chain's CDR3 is CASSPAQFYGYTF. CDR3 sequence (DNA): TGTGCCAGCAGCCCCGCACAGTTCTATGGCTACACCTTC.